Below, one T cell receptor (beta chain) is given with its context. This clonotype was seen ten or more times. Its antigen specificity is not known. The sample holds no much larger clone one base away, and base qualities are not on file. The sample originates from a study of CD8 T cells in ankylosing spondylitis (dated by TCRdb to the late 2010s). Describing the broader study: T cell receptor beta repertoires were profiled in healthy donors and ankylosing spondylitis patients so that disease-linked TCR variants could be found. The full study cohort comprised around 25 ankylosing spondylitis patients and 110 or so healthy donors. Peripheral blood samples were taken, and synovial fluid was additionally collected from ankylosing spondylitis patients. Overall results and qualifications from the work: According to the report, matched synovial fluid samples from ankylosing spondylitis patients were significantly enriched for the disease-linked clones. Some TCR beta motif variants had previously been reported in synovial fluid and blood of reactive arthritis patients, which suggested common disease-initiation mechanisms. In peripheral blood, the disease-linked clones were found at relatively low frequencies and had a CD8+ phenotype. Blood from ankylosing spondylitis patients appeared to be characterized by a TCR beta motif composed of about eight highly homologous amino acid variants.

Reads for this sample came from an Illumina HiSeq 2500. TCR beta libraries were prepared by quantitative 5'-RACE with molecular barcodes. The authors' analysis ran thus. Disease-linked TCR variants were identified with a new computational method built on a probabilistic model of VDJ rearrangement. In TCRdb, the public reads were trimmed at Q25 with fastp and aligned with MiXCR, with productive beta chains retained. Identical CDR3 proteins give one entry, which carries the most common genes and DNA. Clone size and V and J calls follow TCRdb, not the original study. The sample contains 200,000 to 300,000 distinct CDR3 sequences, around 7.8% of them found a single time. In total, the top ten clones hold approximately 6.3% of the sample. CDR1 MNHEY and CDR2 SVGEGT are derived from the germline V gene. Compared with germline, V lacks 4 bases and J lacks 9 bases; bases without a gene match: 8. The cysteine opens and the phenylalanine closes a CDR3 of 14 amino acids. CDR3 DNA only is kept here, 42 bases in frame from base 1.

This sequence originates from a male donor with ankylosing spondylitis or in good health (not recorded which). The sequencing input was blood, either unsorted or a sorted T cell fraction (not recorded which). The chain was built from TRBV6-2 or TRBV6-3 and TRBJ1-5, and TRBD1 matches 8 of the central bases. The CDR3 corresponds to CASSFGQGNGPQHF. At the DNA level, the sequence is TGTGCCAGCAGTTTCGGACAGGGCAATGGGCCCCAGCATTTT.